This T cell receptor beta chain appears in the sequencing data of a study of T-cell memory formation after mild COVID-19. On the study more broadly: There were largely donor-specific TCR clusters. Study findings and constraints: Prior to infection, memory already included some responding clones, suggesting cross-reactive memory joined.

This clonotype has a handful of counts. Its matching antigen is unknown. TCRdb re-analysed the 5' RACE reads in MiXCR, keeping a single row per CDR3 protein. The sample lists some 210,000 distinct CDR3 sequences, around 30% occurring once. The CDR3 is 15 residues long. Germline lookup yields CDR1 LGHNA and CDR2 YNFKEQ. The V end was cut by 3 bases, the J end by 2 bases, with 13 bases between. The chain has TRBV4-2 and TRBJ1-2; tentative D call: TRBD1 (6 bases). Sequenced sample: PBMCs or a T cell subset sorted from them (not recorded which). The sequence was obtained from an adult woman who had mild COVID-19 (a few samples of this study predate the infection). Cell type and time point are not known. CDR3 sequence reads: CASSQRTVSNYGYTF. As DNA, the CDR3 is TGTGCCAGCAGCCAGAGGACAGTCTCCAACTATGGCTACACCTTC.